This paragraph covers one TCR beta chain sequence. With a J-beta primer mix and a sample-barcoded 5' primer, a second PCR ran 7 to 11 cycles. TCRdb used MiXCR to reprocess the 5' RACE reads, holding one entry per CDR3 protein. The sample consists of under 750,000 distinct CDR3 sequences, around half of them appearing once. Trimming took 4 bases from V and 8 from J; bases not matched to a gene: 8. This CDR3 has 14 amino acids. Germline CDR1 and CDR2: SGDLS and YYNGEE. This record belongs to a study of blood T cells in healthy people across ages. This TCR was sampled from an older man in good health. This sequence joins TRBV9 and TRBJ1-4; 7 bases line up with TRBD1. The sample taken for sequencing was blood. CDR3: CASSRGGRGEKLFF. In DNA, the CDR3 is TGTGCCAGCAGCAGAGGGGGCAGGGGCGAAAAACTGTTTTTT.